These T cell receptor beta chains were read from a single sample in a study of T-cell memory formation after mild COVID-19. TCRdb reprocessed the 5' RACE reads via MiXCR and lists one record per CDR3 protein. The repertoire includes approximately 230,000 distinct CDR3 sequences, around 15% of them detected once, and roughly 3.6% sits in the top ten. The sequenced material came from PBMCs or a T cell subset sorted from them (not recorded which). These receptors all come from a man aged 18-30 years who had mild COVID-19 (a few samples of this study predate the infection). Cell type and time point are not known. Each CDR3 is given with its conserved first and last residue. The D gene is left open where the match is weak. Rows may omit the clone size; those that give it use once, few, many or a size class.

>TRBJ2-5|TRBV9|TRBD2|few
TGTGCCAGCAGCGACGGGACTAGCGGGCAGACCCAGTACTTC
CASSDGTSGQTQYF
>TRBJ1-4|TRBV29-1|-|many
TGCAGCGTCATAGCCGAAGGGAATCCAAAACTGTTTTTT
CSVIAEGNPKLFF
>TRBJ2-1|TRBV5-1|-|-
TGCGCCAGCAGCTACGAGGGTTTGACAGACGCAAATGAGCAGTTCTTC
CASSYEGLTDANEQFF
>TRBJ2-7|TRBV19|-|once
TGTGCCAGTAATCACGGAAGGGACACATCCTACGAGCAGTACTTC
CASNHGRDTSYEQYF
>TRBJ2-3|TRBV20-1|TRBD2|-
TGCAGTGCTAGAGACCCCCTAGCGGGGGGAGATACGCAGTATTTT
CSARDPLAGGDTQYF
>TRBJ1-2|TRBV4-3|-|-
TGCGCCAGCAGCCAAGAAACCCGAAACTATGGCTACACCTTC
CASSQETRNYGYTF
>TRBJ2-1|TRBV3-1|-|few
TGTGCCAGCAGCCAAGATCTGGGGGTTAGGAGGAATGAGCAGTTCTTC
CASSQDLGVRRNEQFF
>TRBJ2-5|TRBV2|-|-
TGTGTCAGCAGAGGGGGGACCCAGTACTTC
CVSRGGTQYF
>TRBJ2-3|TRBV20-1|TRBD2|many
TGCAGTGCTGCCGGGACTAGCGGGGATACGCAGTATTTT
CSAAGTSGDTQYF
>TRBJ2-5|TRBV5-1|-|-
TGCGCCAGCTCCAATAAAGACAGGCAAGAGACCCAGTACTTC
CASSNKDRQETQYF
>TRBJ2-1|TRBV3-1|-|few
TGTGCCAGCAGCCAAGATTTGGGGGTCCCTTTCAATGAGCAGTTCTTC
CASSQDLGVPFNEQFF
>TRBJ1-1|TRBV4-3|-|-
TGCGCCAGCAGCCAAGATCCGGGAGACACTGAAGCTTTCTTT
CASSQDPGDTEAFF
>TRBJ2-3|TRBV5-1|TRBD1|-
TGCGCCAGCAGCTATCTACAGGGGGCAGATACGCAGTATTTT
CASSYLQGADTQYF
>TRBJ2-7|TRBV3-1|-|-
TGTGCCAGCAGCCGGACAGAGTCCCTCGAGCAGTACTTC
CASSRTESLEQYF
>TRBJ2-4|TRBV7-9|-|many
TGTGCCAGCAGCTTGACAGCCGGCAAAAACATTCAGTACTTC
CASSLTAGKNIQYF
>TRBJ2-5|TRBV5-6|-|-
TGTGCCAGCAGCTTGGAGGCCCCGGGGCGAGAGACCCAGTACTTC
CASSLEAPGRETQYF
>TRBJ2-5|TRBV7-9|-|-
TGTGCCAGCAGCCCGATCCCCCGGGAGACCCAGTACTTC
CASSPIPRETQYF
>TRBJ1-1|TRBV6-2/TRBV6-3|-|few
TGTGCCAGCAGAGTTTGGGAACAAACGAACACTGAAGCTTTCTTT
CASRVWEQTNTEAFF
>TRBJ1-5|TRBV3-1|TRBD1|-
TGTGCCAGCAGCCAAGATGGAGGGGGCACGGATCAGCCCCAGCATTTT
CASSQDGGGTDQPQHF
>TRBJ2-1|TRBV4-1|-|-
TGCGCCAGCAGCCGGGGCGGGGTGGCCGGCTACAATGAGCAGTTCTTC
CASSRGGVAGYNEQFF
>TRBJ1-5|TRBV7-8|-|-
TGTGCCAGCAGCCCCGGGAGGGGGAAGGGACAGCCCCAGCATTTT
CASSPGRGKGQPQHF
>TRBJ2-7|TRBV6-1|-|-
TGTGCCAGCAGCCCGGGACTGCAAGCGATAGAGCAGTACTTC
CASSPGLQAIEQYF
>TRBJ2-5|TRBV18|-|-
TGTGCCAGCTCACTGTATGACGGACCCCAAGAGACCCAGTACTTC
CASSLYDGPQETQYF
>TRBJ2-1|TRBV4-2|-|-
TGTGCCAGCAGCCTCGCGACAGGAGGGGATGAGCAGTTCTTC
CASSLATGGDEQFF
>TRBJ2-5|TRBV6-5|-|few
TGTGCCAGCACTTGGGGTTTAGCGGAGACCCAGTACTTC
CASTWGLAETQYF
>TRBJ1-2|TRBV21-1|-|-
TGTGCCAGCAGCAAACGGGGGGGCGCAAACTATGGCTACACCTTC
CASSKRGGANYGYTF